The 26 T cell receptor beta chains reported below all come from one sample, sequenced in a study of shared clonotypes between healthy human individuals (TCRdb year 2020). Library construction relied on the immunoSEQ multiplex PCR assay. TCRdb mirrors the immuneACCESS table, restricted to in-frame sequences. Some clones are absent from its copies; in checked studies, under half trace to an unresolved V gene, and the reason for the others is unknown. The sample records roughly 1 million clones, around four fifths of which are singletons. The ten largest clones add up to about 1.5% of the sample. The sequencing input was memory CD4+ T cells sorted from blood. The cell subset or site label, read with the paper, signifies: CD45RA-negative fraction. Receptor source: a man aged 18 to 29 in good health.

This clone has more than one count but fewer than ten. V is TRBV5-1 and J is TRBJ2-7, with TRBD1 matching over 9 bases. After removal of 3 bases from V and 6 bases from J, the junction contained 7 bases not matched to a gene. Looked up from germline, CDR1 is SGHRS and CDR2 is YFSETQ. The CDR3 length is 14 residues. The chain's CDR3 is CASSWDRVGTEQYF. The CDR3 DNA follows: TGCGCCAGCAGCTGGGACAGGGTAGGTACCGAGCAGTACTTC.

On this clone: In the same sample, other DNA sequences code for this CDR3. The chain is built from TRBV18 and TRBJ1-5; 8 nucleotides match TRBD1. Looked up from germline, CDR1 is KGHSH and CDR2 is LQKENI. This CDR3 comprises 15 residues. With 3 bases clipped from V and 3 bases from J, the junction kept 4 bases outside the gene matches. DNA for the CDR3: TGTGCCAGCTCACCGGGACAGGCATCCAATCAGCCCCAGCATTTT. Protein product: CASSPGQASNQPQHF.

The rearrangement joins TRBV30 to TRBJ2-1; 11 positions match TRBD2. The CDR3 runs to 19 residues. Losses at the gene ends were 2 bases for V and 6 bases for J; bases not matched to a gene: 18. From germline, CDR1 is GTSNPN and CDR2 SVGIG (reference sequence). CDR3 protein: CAWSPRGLAGGRIANEQFF. CDR3 sequence (DNA): TGTGCCTGGAGTCCCCGGGGGCTAGCGGGGGGTCGAATTGCCAATGAGCAGTTCTTC.

The chain couples TRBV19 to TRBJ1-1; D is uncertain. The CDR3 totals 14 residues. CDR1 is LNHDA and CDR2 is SQIVND in the germline V gene (reference sequence). V lost 7 bases, J lost 2 bases, and 14 bases lay in between. The CDR3 DNA reads TGTGCCAGTAAAATACGGGGAGCAAACACTGAAGCTTTCTTT. This translates into CASKIRGANTEAFF. Variable domain in full (rest from reference TRBV19 and TRBJ1-1): DGGITQSPKYLFRKEGQNVTLSCEQNLNHDAMYWYRQDPGQGLRLIYYSQIVNDFQKGDIAEGYSVSREKKESFPLTVTSAQKNPTAFYLCASKIRGANTEAFFGQGTRLTVV.

This chain joins TRBV7-5 and TRBJ1-3; the table's D call, TRBD1, was not checked against the DNA. TRBV7-5 is marked as a pseudogene. The CDR3 extends over 15 amino acids. The CDR3 loop reads CARSLGQNSGNTIYF. The CDR3 DNA follows: TGTGCCAGAAGCTTAGGACAGAACTCTGGAAACACCATATATTTT.

This chain joins TRBV5-1 and TRBJ2-1, with D unclear. V lost 7 bases and J lost 4, with 12 bases in between. This CDR3 comprises 13 residues. The germline V gene has CDR1 SGHRS and CDR2 YFSETQ. The CDR3 spells CASGQRAYNEQFF. CDR3 in DNA: TGCGCCAGCGGCCAGCGAGCGTACAATGAGCAGTTCTTC.

Many counts were recorded for this clone. The rearrangement links TRBV7-2 to TRBJ2-7; D ambiguous. The V and J ends lost 5 bases and 1 base respectively, with 15 bases between them. The germline CDR1 and CDR2 sequences are SGHTA and FQGNSA. The CDR3 loop spans 15 amino acids. As DNA, the CDR3 is TGTGCCAGCAGCCCGATGATCGCAGCATCCTACGAGCAGTACTTC. This encodes CASSPMIAASYEQYF. Together with reference TRBV7-2 and TRBJ2-7, the CDR3 gives the full variable domain: GAGVSQSPSNKVTEKGKDVELRCDPISGHTALYWYRQSLGQGLEFLIYFQGNSAPDKSGLPSDRFSAERTGGSVSTLTIQRTQQEDSAVYLCASSPMIAASYEQYFGPGTRLTVT.

As for this clone: The same CDR3 also results from other DNA sequences found in this sample. The V gene is TRBV20-1, the J gene TRBJ2-7; D not resolved. Deletions cut 5 bases from V and 1 base from J, with 6 bases between. CDR1 is DFQATT, CDR2 SNEGSKA, per germline (reference sequence). CDR3 length: 11 residues. CDR3 residues: CSAGDSYEQYF. CDR3 bases: TGCAGTGCTGGGGATTCCTACGAGCAGTACTTC.

The CDR3 loop is CASSSQGPPTTGELFF. In nucleotides, the CDR3 is TGTGCCAGCTCATCACAGGGTCCACCTACCACCGGGGAGCTGTTTTTT. J is TRBJ2-2 and V is TRBV18, with a tentative D call TRBD1 (6 bases). Germline V lookup: CDR1 KGHSH, CDR2 LQKENI. The CDR3 length is 16 residues. With 5 bases removed from V and 4 bases from J, the gap between germline ends came to 17 bases.

Notes on this clone: The same CDR3 is also encoded by other DNA sequences in this sample. This chain connects TRBV5-1 to TRBJ2-1; 7 bases line up with TRBD2. Trimming took 1 base from V and 0 from J; bases not matched to a gene: 1. The germline gives CDR1 SGHRS, CDR2 YFSETQ. The CDR3 is made up of 15 amino acids. CDR3 protein: CASSLTGGSYNEQFF. CDR3 bases: TGCGCCAGCAGCTTGACGGGGGGCTCCTACAATGAGCAGTTCTTC.

This clone was recorded a few times. The chain is built from TRBV10-3 and TRBJ2-3, with D unclear. The length of the CDR3 is 12 residues. V was shortened by 4 bases and J by 6 bases, with 8 bases between the two germline ends. Germline CDR1 is ENHRY and CDR2 is SYGVKD. CDR3 in DNA: TGTGCCATCAGTGTATCGTCTGATACGCAGTATTTT. Protein: CAISVSSDTQYF.

V gene TRBV7-2 combines with J gene TRBJ1-5, with TRBD1 matching 7 bases. V lost 6 bases to trimming and J lost 4 bases; unmatched junction nucleotides: 6. CDR3 size: 14 residues. Germline values: CDR1 SGHTA, CDR2 FQGNSA. CDR3 DNA sequence: TGTGCCAGCAGTCCAGGGGGGAGGAATCAGCCCCAGCATTTT. Its translation: CASSPGGRNQPQHF.

This clone was seen more than once but under ten times. The CDR3 DNA reads as TGTGCCAGCAGCTTAGGCTTGGGGGCTGAAGCTTTCTTT. As protein: CASSLGLGAEAFF. The chain joins TRBV7-2 to TRBJ1-1; possibly TRBD1 for D (5 bases). The CDR3 has 13 residues. In germline, CDR1 is SGHTA, CDR2 FQGNSA. The ends were cut back, 1 base at V and 6 bases at J, with 9 bases in the middle.

The chain is built from TRBV6-5 and TRBJ1-4; no clear D gene. Germline values: CDR1 MNHEY, CDR2 SVGAGI. Trimming left V 4 bases short and J 0 bases short, with 12 bases between. The CDR3 is 16 amino acids. The CDR3 DNA follows: TGTGCCAGCAGTTCACCGGGTGGTTCAACTAATGAAAAACTGTTTTTT. This gives the protein CASSSPGGSTNEKLFF.

This clone was counted many times. The V and J genes are TRBV5-8 and TRBJ2-1; D is possibly TRBD2 (5 bases). The CDR3 has 15 amino acids. V was cut by 2 bases and J by 6 bases, with 15 bases left in between. CDR1 is SGHTS, CDR2 YDEGEE, per germline. This CDR3 reads CASSFRGRIGNEQFF. The CDR3 DNA sequence: TGTGCCAGCAGCTTTCGAGGGCGTATTGGCAATGAGCAGTTCTTC.

The CDR3: CASSSRGTGELFF. The CDR3 region has the DNA TGTGCCAGCAGCTCCCGGGGCACCGGGGAGCTGTTTTTT. This sequence joins TRBV7-9 and TRBJ2-2, with D perhaps TRBD2 (5 bases). Looked up from germline, CDR1 is SEHNR and CDR2 is FQNEAQ (reference sequence). The V gene lost 4 bases and the J gene lost 4 bases, with 7 bases spanning the gap. The CDR3 covers 13 residues.

This clone appeared a single time. The chain joins TRBV27 to TRBJ2-6; D gene ambiguous. The CDR3 length is 14 residues. The V gene lost 2 bases and the J gene lost 0 bases, with 2 bases spanning the gap. Germline V gives CDR1 MNHEY, CDR2 SMNVEV (reference sequence). CDR3 residues: CASSLVSGANVLTF. The CDR3 DNA follows: TGTGCCAGCAGTTTAGTCTCTGGGGCCAACGTCCTGACTTTC.

The V call is TRBV27, the J call TRBJ1-2; D uncertain. CDR1 MNHEY and CDR2 SMNVEV come from the germline V gene (reference sequence). The germline V and J ends were trimmed by 5 bases and 7 bases, with 14 bases remaining between them. The CDR3 spans 13 residues. In DNA form, the CDR3 reads TGTGCCAGCAGTCCGCTCAGCGAGGCTGGCTACACCTTC. It is translated as CASSPLSEAGYTF.

The chain has TRBV5-6 and TRBJ2-5; D may correspond to TRBD1 or TRBD2 (6 bases each). V lost 4 bases and J lost 6, with 10 bases in between. The CDR3 length is 12 residues. Per the germline V gene, CDR1 is SGHDT and CDR2 is YYEEEE. CDR3 sequence: CASSEGGKTQYF. CDR3 coding DNA: TGTGCCAGCAGCGAGGGGGGTAAGACCCAGTACTTC.

The gene calls are TRBV6-6 and TRBJ2-5, with 7 bases fitting TRBD1. The J call is in doubt because the DNA end fits TRBJ2-7 better. The CDR3 is 12 amino acids. The germline V gene has CDR1 MNHNY and CDR2 SVGAGI (reference sequence). The DNA of the CDR3 is TGTGCCAGCCAGACAGGGACCTACGAGCAGTACTTC. It specifies CASQTGTYEQYF.

V and J are TRBV7-2 and TRBJ2-7, with D possibly TRBD2 on 6 matching bases. Trimming removed 0 bases at V and 1 base at J, with 10 bases between. The germline gives CDR1 SGHTA, CDR2 FQGNSA. The CDR3 is made up of 15 amino acids. The CDR3 region has the DNA TGTGCCAGCAGCTTAGCTGCGGGGCTTTCCTACGAGCAGTACTTC. This gives the protein CASSLAAGLSYEQYF.

The chain employs TRBV18 and TRBJ2-3, with TRBD2 identical over 7 bases. Germline V gene lookup returns CDR1 KGHSH and CDR2 LQKENI. This CDR3 has 16 amino acids. With V trimmed by 2 bases and J by 2 bases, 7 bases remained unmatched. The CDR3 loop is CASSPVTSVNTDTQYF. CDR3 nucleotides: TGTGCCAGCTCACCAGTAACTAGCGTGAACACAGATACGCAGTATTTT.

The chain uses TRBV5-1 and TRBJ2-5, with D unclear. CDR1 is SGHRS, CDR2 YFSETQ, per germline. V shed 4 bases and J shed 11 bases, with 12 bases lying between them. CDR3 length: 11 amino acids. Written as DNA, the CDR3 is TGCGCCAGCAGCCTACACGAGAATCAGTACTTC. Translated: CASSLHENQYF.

The CDR3 DNA sequence: TGTGCCAGCAGTTTCGGGCAGGGTTATCAGCCCCAGCATTTT. Its translation is CASSFGQGYQPQHF. The gene calls are TRBV28 and TRBJ1-5; the D gene is possibly TRBD1 (5 bases). The germline V gene encodes CDR1 MDHEN and CDR2 SYDVKM. The CDR3 spans 14 residues. With 3 bases removed from V and 5 bases from J, the gap between germline ends came to 11 bases.

This chain joins TRBV30 and TRBJ2-5; possibly TRBD2 for D (5 bases). Trimming left V 0 bases short and J 3 bases short, with 8 bases between. Germline assignment: CDR1 GTSNPN and CDR2 SVGIG (reference sequence). CDR3 length: 13 amino acids. CDR3 DNA sequence: TGTGCCTGGAGTGTACAGCGGAAAGAGACCCAGTACTTC. Translated, it gives CAWSVQRKETQYF.

The chain links TRBV28 to TRBJ1-2, with 9 bases identical to TRBD1. The ends lost 7 bases at V and 7 bases at J; junction bases unmatched: 10. The germline V gene encodes CDR1 MDHEN and CDR2 SYDVKM. The CDR3 loop spans 14 amino acids. CDR3 in DNA: TGTGCCAGCACCCCAGGGGACAGGGAAGGTGGCTACACCTTC. This encodes CASTPGDREGGYTF.